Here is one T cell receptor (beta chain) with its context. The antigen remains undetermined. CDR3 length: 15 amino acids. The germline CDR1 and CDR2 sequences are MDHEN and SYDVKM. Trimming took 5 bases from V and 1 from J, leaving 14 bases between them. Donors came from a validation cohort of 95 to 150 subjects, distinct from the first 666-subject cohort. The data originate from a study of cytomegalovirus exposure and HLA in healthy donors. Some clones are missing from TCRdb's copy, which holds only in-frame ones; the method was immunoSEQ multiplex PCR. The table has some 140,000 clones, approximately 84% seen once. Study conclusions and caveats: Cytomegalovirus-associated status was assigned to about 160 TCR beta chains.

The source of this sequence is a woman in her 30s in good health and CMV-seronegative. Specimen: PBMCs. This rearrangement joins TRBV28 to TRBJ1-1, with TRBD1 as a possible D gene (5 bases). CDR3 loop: CASSLSRTGNTEAFF. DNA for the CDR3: TGTGCCAGCAGTCTTTCCCGAACAGGGAACACTGAAGCTTTCTTT.